This TCR beta chain is drawn from a study of T-cell memory formation after mild COVID-19. 5'RACE, which relied on constant-segment primers, yielded TCR alpha and TCR beta cDNA libraries carrying sample barcodes and UMIs. TCRdb itself ran the 5' RACE reads through MiXCR, one entry per CDR3 protein. Among around 420,000 distinct CDR3 sequences, roughly 24% were seen once, and the ten largest hold 8.5% to 10%. Findings and caveats of the study: Most CD4+ clones that shrank were in CM and EM, while CD8+ ones turned up in EMRA.

The table lists this clonotype with many counts. Its antigen is currently unknown. The CDR3 is 12 amino acids. Trimming stripped 6 bases from V and 5 bases from J, with 10 bases between. Per the germline V gene, CDR1 is SEHNR and CDR2 is FQNEAQ (reference sequence). This clonotype was sampled from an adult woman who had mild COVID-19 (a few samples of this study predate the infection). Cell type and time point are not known. The J gene is TRBJ2-5, the V gene TRBV7-9, with a possible D match to TRBD2 (5 bases). The sequenced sample consisted of PBMCs or a T cell subset sorted from them (not recorded which). This chain's CDR3 is CASSFRGETQYF. The DNA of the CDR3 is TGTGCCAGCAGTTTCAGAGGGGAGACCCAGTACTTC. Using reference TRBV7-9 and TRBJ2-5 for the parts outside the CDR3, the full variable domain is DTGVSQNPRHKITKRGQNVTFRCDPISEHNRLYWYRQTLGQGPEFLTYFQNEAQLEKSRLLSDRFSAERPKGSFSTLEIQRTEQGDSAMYLCASSFRGETQYFGPGTRLLVL.